This T cell receptor beta chain is drawn from a study of monozygotic twins with inflammatory bowel disease. Study-level results: Results did not support any single strong IBD-associated signal or clonotype.

For this clonotype: Its specificity is unknown.

The UMIs carried a 6-nucleotide sample barcode, and they were added by template switching. Amplification used two nested PCRs: 16 cycles, then around 9 cycles, on TCRalpha/TCRbeta cDNA. TCRdb reprocessed the 5' RACE reads and reports one entry per CDR3 protein, with no DNA. The listing records about 450,000 distinct CDR3 sequences. Germline V gene lookup returns CDR1 LGHNA and CDR2 YNFKEQ. The CDR3 is 13 amino acids. The rearrangement links TRBV4-2 to TRBJ2-1; absent DNA, TCRdb's TRBD2 call cannot be checked. The receptor was isolated from a human donor with ulcerative colitis or Crohn's disease, or a healthy co-twin of an affected twin (not recorded which). The sample was blood. The CDR3 sequence is CASSVSPRGEQFF.